Below, 3 T cell receptor beta chains from the same sample are listed, as sequenced in a study of blood T cells in healthy people across ages (dated by TCRdb to the mid-2010s). The library was obtained by 5' RACE. TCRdb names Illumina HiSeq 2500 as the instrument used. A second roughly 6 to 11 cycle PCR used a sample-barcoded 5' primer and a J-beta primer mix. TCRdb itself trimmed the public reads at Q25 with fastp, ran MiXCR and retained productive beta chains. Entries are consolidated by CDR3 protein sequence, retaining the most common genes and DNA. A total of 800,000 to 1,000,000 distinct CDR3 sequences appear in this sample, 48% of them only once. Around 15% of the sample is in the top ten clones. The specimen was blood. These receptors all stem from a man aged 25-45 years in good health.

This clonotype was observed at least ten times. This chain uses TRBV9 with TRBJ1-6; 8 bases map to TRBD1. The CDR3 sequence is 15 residues long. Germline-derived CDR1 and CDR2 are SGDLS and YYNGEE. The V segment lost 3 bases and the J segment 6 bases; nucleotides outside the gene matches: 5. CDR3 in DNA: TGTGCCAGCAGCGCTACCGGGACAGGTAATTCACCCCTCCACTTT. It translates to CASSATGTGNSPLHF.

The chain joins TRBV3-1 to TRBJ1-2; no clear D. The CDR3 is 15 residues long. CDR1 and CDR2 (germline): LGHDT, YNNKEL (reference sequence). The V end lost 4 bases, the J end lost 4 bases, and 16 bases lay between the germline ends. The CDR3 region has the DNA TGTGCCAGCAGCCCCTATGGCGGGGAGGCCTATGGCTACACCTTC. Translated, it gives CASSPYGGEAYGYTF. Drawing the rest from reference TRBV3-1 and TRBJ1-2, the complete variable domain is DTAVSQTPKYLVTQMGNDKSIKCEQNLGHDTMYWYKQDSKKFLKIMFSYNNKELIINETVPNRFSPKSPDKAHLNLHINSLELGDSAVYFCASSPYGGEAYGYTFGSGTRLTVV.

The chain carries TRBV5-1 and TRBJ1-1, with D perhaps TRBD1 (5 bases). The V end lost 3 bases, the J end lost 4 bases, and 13 bases lay between the germline ends. Germline V gene lookup returns CDR1 SGHRS and CDR2 YFSETQ. This CDR3 has 14 amino acids. CDR3 DNA: TGCGCCAGCAGCTGGGGTTCAGGGTCCACTGAAGCTTTCTTT. The encoded protein is CASSWGSGSTEAFF. Supplemented by reference TRBV5-1 and TRBJ1-1, the full variable domain reads KAGVTQTPRYLIKTRGQQVTLSCSPISGHRSVSWYQQTPGQGLQFLFEYFSETQRNKGNFPGRFSGRQFSNSRSEMNVSTLELGDSALYLCASSWGSGSTEAFFGQGTRLTVV.